The clone carrying this T cell receptor beta chain came up once. This sample is drawn from a study of blood T cell repertoires in COVID-19. The overall study: The cDNA or gDNA used as material had been derived from T cells, B-cell-depleted T cells, or PBMCs.

A Seattle source enrolled patients during active infection and followed them longitudinally. Germline CDR1 and CDR2: MNHEY and SVGEGT. The length of the CDR3 is 14 residues. V was pared by 0 bases and J by 1 base, with 7 bases between. Profiled with immunoSEQ multiplex PCR; TCRdb holds only in-frame clones, not every one. This sample has 220,000 or so clones, with 86% found just once. This receptor was obtained from a woman between 50 and 59 years old with COVID-19, enrolled during active disease. The sample comprised peripheral blood. This sequence joins TRBV6-2 or TRBV6-3 and TRBJ2-7, with D hard to call. CDR3: CASSYSPSSYEQYF. CDR3 sequence (DNA): TGTGCCAGCAGTTACTCCCCTTCTTCCTACGAGCAGTACTTC.